Sequencing of this TCR beta chain was carried out in a study of cytomegalovirus exposure and HLA in healthy donors. Whole-study results and caveats: The authors confirmed in vitro that a few CMV-associated chains were specific for CMV antigens.

The primer mix had 60 Vbeta and 13 Jbeta primers. Method: immunoSEQ multiplex PCR; TCRdb's copy keeps in-frame clones and lacks some. Recorded for this sample: 100,000 to 150,000 clones. V lost 3 bases and J 3 bases, leaving 15 bases between the germline ends. CDR3 length equals 15 residues. The germline V gene has CDR1 MGHDK and CDR2 SYGVNS. A word on this clone: Its matching antigen is unknown.

The J gene is TRBJ2-7, the V gene TRBV25-1, with D tentatively TRBD1 (6 bases). Sequenced input: PBMCs. This receptor was taken from a woman aged 40 to 55 in good health and CMV-seropositive. CDR3 in amino acids: CASSEAKGQYYEQYF. The CDR3 coding sequence is TGTGCCAGCAGTGAGGCAAAAGGACAGTACTACGAGCAGTACTTC.